The present T cell receptor (beta chain) was sequenced within a study of CD8 T cells in Susac syndrome. V lost 5 bases and J 5 bases, leaving 22 bases between the germline ends. CDR1 is SQVTM, CDR2 ANQGSEA, per germline. This CDR3 is built from 15 residues. Random hexamers were used to reverse transcribe the RNA input (about 0.5 to 1 ug). The authors amplified TCR beta CDR3 across 54 Vbeta and 13 Jbeta using immunoSEQ multiplex PCR. TCRdb passed the immunoSEQ multiplex PCR reads through MiXCR, listing each CDR3 protein once. The repertoire has around 45,000 distinct CDR3 sequences, roughly 93% of them found once; the top ten carry about 0.5%.

The source material was CD8+ T cells from PBMCs. The rearrangement joins TRBV29-1 to TRBJ2-7; D is unclear. This clonotype originated in a human donor in good health. Written as DNA, the CDR3 is TGCAGCGTTCTAGGACGAGAGGACGGGCCTGACGAGCAGTACTTC. It encodes CSVLGREDGPDEQYF.